Listed below are T cell receptor beta chains from one sample, sequenced in a study of cytomegalovirus exposure and HLA in healthy donors. Measured with immunoSEQ multiplex PCR; TCRdb has only the in-frame clones, and not every one. The sample shows about 100,000 clones, around three quarters of them seen only once. The specimen was PBMCs. Receptor source: a female donor in good health and CMV-seropositive. Each CDR3 is given with its conserved first and last residue. The order of the fields is D gene, V gene, J gene, clone size, CDR3 protein, CDR3 DNA. D genes are given only for firm matches. A clone size is listed for some rows: how often the clone was seen (once, few, many), or a class if it is expanded.

TRBD1	TRBV7-2	TRBJ2-5	NA	CASSLGQIQETQYF	TGTGCCAGCAGCTTGGGACAGATTCAAGAGACCCAGTACTTC
TRBD2	TRBV7-6	TRBJ2-3	NA	CASSLVASGGRTDTQYF	TGTGCCAGCAGCTTAGTCGCTAGCGGGGGACGCACAGATACGCAGTATTTT
TRBD1	TRBV5-1	TRBJ1-1	NA	CASSSTGGTEAFF	TGCGCCAGCAGCTCGACAGGGGGGACTGAAGCTTTCTTT
NA	TRBV30	TRBJ2-2	NA	CAWSVRIGTNTGELFF	TGTGCCTGGAGTGTAAGGATCGGGACGAACACCGGGGAGCTGTTTTTT
NA	TRBV6-1	TRBJ1-2	NA	CASSVRQTNYGYTF	TGTGCCAGCAGTGTTCGACAGACTAACTATGGCTACACCTTC
NA	TRBV14	TRBJ2-5	NA	CASSQGARSETQYF	TGTGCCAGCAGCCAAGGTGCTAGATCGGAGACCCAGTACTTC
NA	TRBV5-5	TRBJ1-2	NA	CASSLGQLRDGYTF	TGTGCCAGCAGCTTAGGACAGCTGCGCGATGGCTACACCTTC
NA	TRBV21-1	TRBJ1-6	NA	CASHPGPTKDSSYNSPLHF	TGTGCCAGTCACCCAGGACCGACCAAAGACAGCTCCTATAATTCACCCCTCCACTTT
TRBD2	TRBV5-1	TRBJ2-7	few	CASSLGLAGVTPYEQYF	TGCGCCAGCAGCTTGGGACTAGCGGGAGTGACGCCCTACGAGCAGTACTTC
TRBD1	TRBV29-1	TRBJ1-5	NA	CSVSGGLEQPQHF	TGCAGCGTATCAGGGGGCCTGGAGCAGCCCCAGCATTTT